The 18 T cell receptor beta chains given below trace back to one sample, sequenced in a study of blood T cell repertoires in COVID-19. Sequenced by immunoSEQ multiplex PCR; TCRdb stores in-frame clones only, minus some. The sample carries about 11,000 clones, about 71% recorded once. Sequencing was done on a sample of peripheral blood. These receptors originate from a man aged 55-75 years with COVID-19, enrolled during active disease.

The genes are TRBV11-1 and TRBJ1-4, with D uncertain. Germline loops: CDR1 SGHAT, CDR2 FQDESV (reference sequence). V lost 1 base, J lost 6 bases, and 15 bases lay in between. The CDR3 covers 16 residues. CDR3 nucleotides: TGTGCCAGCAGCTTAGGAGTCGGAGAGCCCTATGAAAAACTGTTTTTT. Translating gives CASSLGVGEPYEKLFF.

The chain is built from TRBV7-2 and TRBJ2-1; TRBD2 is a possible D gene (5 bases). Germline V lookup: CDR1 SGHTA, CDR2 FQGNSA. Trimming left V 5 bases short and J 2 bases short, with 13 bases between. The CDR3 has 15 amino acids. The CDR3 region is CASSPTPGAYNEQFF. The DNA for the CDR3 is TGTGCCAGCAGCCCCACCCCCGGGGCCTACAATGAGCAGTTCTTC. The full variable domain, with the rest looked up from reference TRBV7-2 and TRBJ2-1, is GAGVSQSPSNKVTEKGKDVELRCDPISGHTALYWYRQSLGQGLEFLIYFQGNSAPDKSGLPSDRFSAERTGGSVSTLTIQRTQQEDSAVYLCASSPTPGAYNEQFFGPGTRLTVL.

This chain connects TRBV5-5 to TRBJ2-6, with D uncertain. CDR1 is SGHKS, CDR2 YYEKEE, per germline (reference sequence). V shed 1 base and J shed 2 bases, with 10 bases lying between them. The CDR3 is 16 residues long. The CDR3 sequence: CASSLQSETGANVLTF. The CDR3, as DNA: TGTGCCAGCAGCTTGCAATCGGAGACTGGGGCCAACGTCCTGACTTTC.

The chain combines TRBV5-6 with TRBJ2-2; tentative D call: TRBD1 (5 bases). V was clipped by 3 bases and J by 6 bases, with 9 bases between them. The CDR3 consists of 13 residues. In germline, CDR1 is SGHDT, CDR2 YYEEEE. In nucleotides, the CDR3 is TGTGCCAGCAGCTGGGGCCCGCCCGGGGAGCTGTTTTTT. This encodes CASSWGPPGELFF. Drawing the rest from reference TRBV5-6 and TRBJ2-2, the complete variable domain is DAGVTQSPTHLIKTRGQQVTLRCSPKSGHDTVSWYQQALGQGPQFIFQYYEEEERQRGNFPDRFSGHQFPNYSSELNVNALLLGDSALYLCASSWGPPGELFFGEGSRLTVL.

V and J are TRBV9 and TRBJ2-7, with 9 bases fitting TRBD1. CDR3 length equals 15 residues. V trimming: 0 bases; J trimming: 4 bases; junction bases outside the gene matches: 5. In germline, CDR1 is SGDLS, CDR2 YYNGEE. The CDR3 protein is CASSVATQGAYEQYF. CDR3 bases: TGTGCCAGCAGCGTAGCTACACAGGGGGCTTACGAGCAGTACTTC.

The chain has TRBV4-1 and TRBJ2-1; D may be TRBD2 (6 bases). CDR3 size: 17 residues. Germline CDR1 is MGHRA and CDR2 is YSYEKL. V was shortened by 0 bases and J by 2 bases, with 14 bases between the two germline ends. CDR3 bases: TGCGCCAGCAGCCAAGAGGCGGGAAATAGACCCTACAATGAGCAGTTCTTC. It is translated as CASSQEAGNRPYNEQFF.

The V gene is TRBV10-2, the J gene TRBJ2-7, with a tentative D call TRBD1 (6 bases). The germline CDR1 and CDR2 sequences are WSHSY and SAAADI. The CDR3 has 17 amino acids. Trimming stripped 2 bases from V and 0 bases from J, with 17 bases between. DNA of the CDR3: TGCGCCAGCAGTGAGCCCTACCGACAGGTATACTCCTACGAGCAGTACTTC. As protein: CASSEPYRQVYSYEQYF.

This sequence joins TRBV5-1 and TRBJ1-1; D uncertain. The CDR3 length is 15 residues. Trimming pared 2 bases from V and 1 base from J, leaving 12 bases between. Looked up from germline, CDR1 is SGHRS and CDR2 is YFSETQ. The CDR3 region is CASSFRDTTNTEAFF. CDR3 nucleotide sequence: TGCGCCAGCAGCTTCCGGGATACAACGAACACTGAAGCTTTCTTT.

The chain employs TRBV5-1 and TRBJ1-4, with 9 bases identical to TRBD1. Trimming at V came to 4 bases and at J to 4 bases, leaving 8 bases not matched to a gene. This CDR3 has 16 amino acids. Per germline, CDR1 SGHRS and CDR2 YFSETQ. CDR3 nucleotides: TGCGCCAGCAGCGCACAGGGGGCGTCCCTTAATGAAAAACTGTTTTTT. Amino acids: CASSAQGASLNEKLFF.

The chain has TRBV28 and TRBJ2-3; the match to TRBD1 covers 7 bases. Looked up from germline, CDR1 is MDHEN and CDR2 is SYDVKM. With 6 bases clipped from V and 1 base from J, the junction kept 7 bases outside the gene matches. This CDR3 is built from 15 residues. CDR3 region: CASSKQGVGTDTQYF. In DNA, the CDR3 is TGTGCCAGCAGCAAGCAGGGGGTGGGCACAGATACGCAGTATTTT.

The chain links TRBV11-2 to TRBJ2-1; 13 nucleotides match TRBD2. The junction had 2 bases not matched to a gene; V was cut back by 2 bases and J by 4 bases. CDR3 length: 16 residues. Germline V gene sequence: CDR1 SGHAT, CDR2 FQNNGV. The CDR3 nucleotides are TGTGCCAGCAGCTTAAGGGGACTAGCGGGATACAATGAGCAGTTCTTC. Translating gives CASSLRGLAGYNEQFF.

This clone was found a few times. The chain joins TRBV7-9 to TRBJ1-1; TRBD1 is a possible D gene (6 bases). Germline V gene sequence: CDR1 SEHNR, CDR2 FQNEAQ (reference sequence). The CDR3 totals 14 residues. V dropped 5 bases and J dropped 5 bases, with 15 bases sitting between them. Here the CDR3 DNA reads TGTGCCAGCAGCACGACCCAGGGGTGGACTGAAGCTTTCTTT. Its protein is CASSTTQGWTEAFF.

This clone was seen more than once but under ten times. The chain uses TRBV4-3 and TRBJ1-2; D call uncertain. Germline lookup yields CDR1 LGHNA and CDR2 YSLEER. The CDR3 consists of 15 residues. Trimming shortened V by 1 base and J by 10 bases, and 19 bases separated the two germline ends. The CDR3 loop reads CASSQAGAGLPNYTF. In DNA form, the CDR3 reads TGCGCCAGCAGCCAAGCAGGTGCGGGTCTACCCAACTACACCTTC.

The rearrangement joins TRBV28 to TRBJ1-1; the D is unclear. With 3 bases removed from V and 5 bases from J, the gap between germline ends came to 10 bases. The CDR3 loop spans 13 amino acids. The germline gives CDR1 MDHEN, CDR2 SYDVKM. The chain's CDR3 is CASSFAGLTEAFF. DNA of the CDR3: TGTGCCAGCAGTTTCGCAGGTTTAACTGAAGCTTTCTTT.

The gene calls are TRBV6-5 and TRBJ2-2; 7 bases line up with TRBD1. Trimming removed 4 bases from V and 0 bases from J; junction bases left unmatched: 2. Germline V gives CDR1 MNHEY, CDR2 SVGAGI. The length of the CDR3 is 15 residues. CDR3: CASSSGTANTGELFF. CDR3 nucleotides: TGTGCCAGCAGTTCCGGGACAGCGAACACCGGGGAGCTGTTTTTT.

V and J are TRBV4-1 and TRBJ1-5; D may be TRBD1 (5 bases). V was pared by 1 base and J by 3 bases, with 16 bases between. CDR1 MGHRA and CDR2 YSYEKL come from the germline V gene. This CDR3 is 17 amino acids long. The CDR3 reads CASSQAPPQGPNQPQHF. In DNA form, the CDR3 reads TGCGCCAGCAGCCAAGCTCCCCCGCAGGGCCCCAATCAGCCCCAGCATTTT.

This chain links TRBV5-1 with TRBJ1-1; no clear D. Germline CDR1 is SGHRS and CDR2 is YFSETQ. V was cut by 0 bases and J by 0 bases, with 12 bases left in between. The CDR3 contains 16 residues. CDR3 DNA: TGCGCCAGCAGCTTGGGGAGGGCCAACATGAACACTGAAGCTTTCTTT. This sequence encodes CASSLGRANMNTEAFF.

By frequency in the sample, this clone is medium-sized. The chain joins TRBV29-1 to TRBJ2-1, with TRBD2 identical over 9 bases. Looked up from germline, CDR1 is SQVTM and CDR2 is ANQGSEA. Trimming took 0 bases from V and 7 from J; bases not matched to a gene: 13. This CDR3 has 17 residues. Here the CDR3 DNA reads TGCAGCGTTGAAGATAGTCTCGCTAGCGGGGCCCTTAATGAGCAGTTCTTC. This encodes CSVEDSLASGALNEQFF.